What follows are 30 T cell receptor beta chains derived from one specimen sequenced in a study of memory CD4+ T cells and cytomegalovirus serostatus. Only in-frame clones appear in the TCRdb table, and some are missing; sequencing was by immunoSEQ multiplex PCR. The table includes about 26,000 clones, around 80% detected once. The sort gate was single viable CD3+CD4+CD8-CD45RO+ cells for memory CD4+ T cells. The material sequenced was memory CD4+ T cells from blood. The receptors here all came from an adult in good health and CMV-seronegative.

The chain employs TRBV5-5 and TRBJ2-3; D is possibly TRBD1 (7 bases). Deletions cut 4 bases from V and 3 bases from J, with 18 bases between. Germline V gene data show CDR1 as SGHKS and CDR2 as YYEKEE (reference sequence). This CDR3 comprises 16 residues. The CDR3 sequence: CASSKQGGVGTDTQYF. CDR3 DNA sequence: TGTGCCAGCAGCAAGCAGGGGGGAGTCGGAACAGATACGCAGTATTTT.

The rearrangement joins TRBV27 to TRBJ2-7, with 8 bases matching TRBD1. Germline assignment: CDR1 MNHEY and CDR2 SMNVEV (reference sequence). The ends lost 6 bases at V and 0 bases at J; junction bases unmatched: 10. CDR3 size: 16 residues. CDR3 nucleotide sequence: TGTGCCAGCAGATCCGGGACAGGTACAGCCTCCTACGAGCAGTACTTC. Its translation: CASRSGTGTASYEQYF.

This clone has more than one count but fewer than ten. V is TRBV27 and J is TRBJ2-7; 7 bases are a match to TRBD1. Germline CDR1 is MNHEY and CDR2 is SMNVEV (reference sequence). CDR3 length: 13 residues. Losses at the gene ends were 6 bases for V and 4 bases for J; bases not matched to a gene: 6. DNA of the CDR3: TGTGCCAGCAGAACAGGCAGGGGGTACGAGCAGTACTTC. Protein product: CASRTGRGYEQYF.

V is TRBV27 and J is TRBJ1-6; TRBD1 is a possible D gene (5 bases). V was pared by 6 bases and J by 9 bases, with 18 bases between. Looked up from germline, CDR1 is MNHEY and CDR2 is SMNVEV (reference sequence). The CDR3 runs 15 residues. In DNA, the CDR3 is TGTGCCAGCAGCCTGGGACCTCCCCGAGGTTCACCCCTCCACTTT. It yields the protein CASSLGPPRGSPLHF.

This clone turned up a few times. The V gene is TRBV6-1, the J gene TRBJ1-2; 10 bases agree with TRBD1. Germline V gene lookup returns CDR1 MNHNS and CDR2 SASEGT. The CDR3 is 14 amino acids. Trimming cost V 7 bases and J 6 bases; bases outside gene matches: 8. For the CDR3, the DNA is TGTGCCAGCACCCGGGGGGGGACAGGGGATGGCTACACCTTC. Its translation: CASTRGGTGDGYTF.

CDR3 protein: CASSPGTGRPLETPEYF. The CDR3 DNA reads as TGTGCCAGCAGCCCGGGGACAGGGAGACCCCTTGAGACCCCCGAGTACTTC. This chain uses TRBV7-2 with TRBJ2-5, with TRBD1 matching over 9 bases. Germline loops: CDR1 SGHTA, CDR2 FQGNSA. J gave up 12 bases and V 5 bases, and 22 bases lay outside the gene matches. The CDR3 runs 17 residues.

The CDR3 loop is CASSVDRVGTEAFF. The CDR3 coding sequence is TGTGCCAGCAGTGTAGACAGGGTTGGCACTGAAGCTTTCTTT. This chain links TRBV2 with TRBJ1-1; 7 positions agree with TRBD1. The V and J ends lost 4 bases and 4 bases, in that order; junction bases with no gene match: 6. The CDR3 length is 14 residues. The germline V gene has CDR1 SNHLY and CDR2 FYNNEI.

CDR3 sequence: CASSEARRLAGGRNTGELFF. CDR3 sequence (DNA): TGTGCCAGCAGTGAAGCGCGTAGACTAGCGGGGGGGAGGAACACCGGGGAGCTGTTTTTT. The rearrangement links TRBV6-1 to TRBJ2-2, with TRBD2 identical over 14 bases. Germline V gene data show CDR1 as MNHNS and CDR2 as SASEGT. The CDR3 contains 20 residues. Trimming cost V 0 bases and J 1 base; bases outside gene matches: 7.

This clone was recorded once. J is TRBJ2-5 and V is TRBV5-1; 7 nucleotides agree with TRBD1. J gave up 2 bases and V 0 bases, and 4 bases lay outside the gene matches. This CDR3 is built from 15 residues. Germline V gene lookup returns CDR1 SGHRS and CDR2 YFSETQ. In DNA, the CDR3 is TGCGCCAGCAGCTTGGATTCAGGGGGACAAGAGACCCAGTACTTC. It yields the protein CASSLDSGGQETQYF.

This chain links TRBV4-2 with TRBJ2-5, with D tentatively TRBD2 (7 bases). Germline CDR1 reads LGHNA; CDR2 reads YNFKEQ. Trimming left V 1 base short and J 5 bases short, with 17 bases between. This CDR3 spans 16 amino acids. The CDR3 is CASSQGSLKGGETQYF. The CDR3 DNA is TGTGCCAGCAGCCAAGGTTCACTCAAGGGGGGGGAGACCCAGTACTTC.

This chain uses TRBV29-1 with TRBJ1-1; D may be TRBD1 (6 bases). CDR3 length: 11 amino acids. The ends were cut back, 4 bases at V and 9 bases at J, with 12 bases in the middle. The germline gives CDR1 SQVTM, CDR2 ANQGSEA. DNA for the CDR3: TGCAGCGTTGGACTGGGGGGCCAAGCTTTCTTT. Residues: CSVGLGGQAFF.

The chain recombines TRBV7-2 with TRBJ1-3; 7 nucleotides line up with TRBD1. This CDR3 comprises 15 residues. V gave up 1 base and J gave up 4 bases; unmatched junction bases: 4. CDR1 and CDR2 (germline): SGHTA, FQGNSA. CDR3 loop: CASSLVPDRGNTIYF. CDR3 DNA sequence: TGTGCCAGCAGCTTAGTTCCGGACAGGGGAAACACCATATATTTT.

A few counts support this clone. This chain connects TRBV5-6 to TRBJ1-2; D is uncertain. The CDR3 contains 14 residues. V was trimmed by 2 bases and J by 8 bases, leaving 16 bases between them. The germline gives CDR1 SGHDT, CDR2 YYEEEE. The CDR3 DNA reads TGTGCCAGCAGCTTCATAGAGATTCGTGAGGGCTACACCTTC. This gives the protein CASSFIEIREGYTF.

This clone was detected only a few times. V is TRBV7-2 and J is TRBJ1-1, with 7 bases lining up with TRBD1. CDR3 length equals 14 residues. Germline trimming cut 4 bases from V and 4 bases from J; bases unmatched to any gene: 6. Germline V gene sequence: CDR1 SGHTA, CDR2 FQGNSA. The CDR3: CASSSGQVGTEAFF. The CDR3 DNA follows: TGTGCCAGCAGCTCAGGACAGGTGGGCACTGAAGCTTTCTTT.

This chain joins TRBV19 and TRBJ1-1, with D perhaps matching TRBD1 (5 bases). This CDR3 spans 14 amino acids. With 5 bases removed from V and 2 bases from J, the gap between germline ends came to 12 bases. Germline V CDR1 and CDR2: LNHDA, SQIVND (reference sequence). The chain's CDR3 is CASSQRDRNTEAFF. The CDR3 nucleotides are TGTGCCAGTAGTCAACGGGACCGAAACACTGAAGCTTTCTTT.

This clone was seen more than once but under ten times. The V gene is TRBV7-8, the J gene TRBJ1-1, with unresolved D. The CDR3 runs to 13 residues. Germline CDR1 is SGHVS and CDR2 is FQNEAQ. Trimming removed 0 bases from V and 5 bases from J, with 7 bases in between. The CDR3, as DNA: TGTGCCAGCAGCTTAGCGCTGGGGACTGAAGCTTTCTTT. Protein sequence: CASSLALGTEAFF.

Worth noting for this clone: Within the sample, other DNA sequences also encode this same CDR3. The chain employs TRBV6-1 and TRBJ1-6; no clear D gene. Trimming took 8 bases from V and 5 from J, leaving 7 bases between them. There are 12 residues in the CDR3. Germline V gene data show CDR1 as MNHNS and CDR2 as SASEGT. This chain's CDR3 is CASSGDNSPLHF. CDR3 bases: TGTGCCAGCTCTGGAGATAATTCACCCCTCCACTTT.

CDR3 in DNA: TGCGCCAGCAGCTTGGGTGGGGGGAGCACAGATACGCAGTATTTT. This encodes CASSLGGGSTDTQYF. The rearrangement uses TRBV5-1 and TRBJ2-3; tentatively, D is TRBD2 (6 bases). The germline V and J ends were trimmed by 0 bases and 0 bases, with 8 bases remaining between them. This CDR3 has 15 amino acids. The germline gives CDR1 SGHRS, CDR2 YFSETQ.

V and J are TRBV13 and TRBJ2-7, with 15 bases that match TRBD2. Per germline, CDR1 PRHDT and CDR2 FYEKMQ (reference sequence). Germline trimming cut 4 bases from V and 0 bases from J; bases unmatched to any gene: 7. The CDR3 contains 18 residues. The DNA of the CDR3 is TGTGCCAGCAGCTCCAGGACTAGCGGGGGGGCCCGCTCCTACGAGCAGTACTTC. Amino acids: CASSSRTSGGARSYEQYF.

This chain connects TRBV6-1 to TRBJ2-2; 7 bases are a match to TRBD1. The junction had 10 bases not matched to a gene; V was cut back by 10 bases and J by 2 bases. The CDR3 runs 15 residues. Germline loops: CDR1 MNHNS, CDR2 SASEGT. CDR3 residues: CATILTGFNTGELFF. For the CDR3, the DNA is TGTGCCACCATCCTGACAGGGTTTAACACCGGGGAGCTGTTTTTT.

The rearrangement links TRBV5-6 to TRBJ1-2; D is unresolved. The V gene's germline CDR1 is SGHDT and CDR2 YYEEEE. The CDR3 contains 13 residues. Trimming stripped 0 bases from V and 4 bases from J, with 7 bases between. The CDR3 nucleotides read TGTGCCAGCAGCTTGGGAGAGATCTATGGCTACACCTTC. This codes for CASSLGEIYGYTF.

V usage is TRBV5-1 and J usage is TRBJ1-1; 7 positions match TRBD1. From germline, CDR1 is SGHRS and CDR2 YFSETQ. This CDR3 has 13 residues. J gave up 6 bases and V 3 bases, and 5 bases lay outside the gene matches. CDR3 sequence (DNA): TGCGCCAGCAGCTACCGACAGGGCCCTGAAGCTTTCTTT. Its translation: CASSYRQGPEAFF. Based on the CDR3 plus reference TRBV5-1 and TRBJ1-1, the full variable domain is KAGVTQTPRYLIKTRGQQVTLSCSPISGHRSVSWYQQTPGQGLQFLFEYFSETQRNKGNFPGRFSGRQFSNSRSEMNVSTLELGDSALYLCASSYRQGPEAFFGQGTRLTVV.

The gene calls are TRBV4-1 and TRBJ1-1; weak D call: TRBD1 (5 bases). Trimming removed 0 bases at V and 2 bases at J, with 16 bases between. CDR1 and CDR2 (germline): MGHRA, YSYEKL. This CDR3 is 17 amino acids long. The CDR3 region is CASSQDVGAGGNTEAFF. The CDR3 DNA follows: TGCGCCAGCAGCCAAGATGTCGGGGCCGGGGGTAACACTGAAGCTTTCTTT.

The rearrangement joins TRBV11-2 to TRBJ2-1, with a weak D call TRBD2 (7 bases). CDR1 and CDR2 (germline): SGHAT, FQNNGV. V was pared by 3 bases and J by 9 bases, with 18 bases between. CDR3 length equals 15 residues. In DNA form, the CDR3 reads TGTGCCAGCAGCTTGGCCCCAACAGGGAGGGGTGAGCAGTTCTTC. This translates into CASSLAPTGRGEQFF.

This chain connects TRBV19 to TRBJ1-5; a weak D match, TRBD1 (5 bases). This CDR3 region has 17 residues. The V end lost 1 base, the J end lost 6 bases, and 19 bases lay between the germline ends. Germline lookup yields CDR1 LNHDA and CDR2 SQIVND (reference sequence). The chain's CDR3 is CASSIGPGGAPGQPQHF. CDR3 nucleotide sequence: TGTGCCAGTAGTATAGGCCCCGGAGGGGCGCCCGGTCAGCCCCAGCATTTT. The full variable domain, with the rest looked up from reference TRBV19 and TRBJ1-5, is DGGITQSPKYLFRKEGQNVTLSCEQNLNHDAMYWYRQDPGQGLRLIYYSQIVNDFQKGDIAEGYSVSREKKESFPLTVTSAQKNPTAFYLCASSIGPGGAPGQPQHFGDGTRLSIL.

This chain links TRBV7-8 with TRBJ1-2, with D possibly matching TRBD1 (5 bases). The V end lost 2 bases, the J end lost 11 bases, and 21 bases lay between the germline ends. There are 15 residues in the CDR3. Germline CDR1 is SGHVS and CDR2 is FQNEAQ. CDR3 bases: TGTGCCAGCAGCTTAAGAGGGGCAGGGCCCGATGATTACACCTTC. Translated, it gives CASSLRGAGPDDYTF.

V and J are TRBV18 and TRBJ1-6, with D perhaps TRBD1 (6 bases). The CDR3 length is 15 residues. Deletions cut 4 bases from V and 9 bases from J, with 16 bases between. Germline V CDR1 and CDR2: KGHSH, LQKENI. The CDR3 reads CASSQAGESGSPLHF. Written as DNA, the CDR3 is TGTGCCAGCTCACAGGCAGGGGAATCGGGTTCACCCCTCCACTTT. The variable domain in full, completed from reference TRBV18 and TRBJ1-6, reads NAGVMQNPRHLVRRRGQEARLRCSPMKGHSHVYWYRQLPEEGLKFMVYLQKENIIDESGMPKERFSAEFPKEGPSILRIQQVVRGDSAAYFCASSQAGESGSPLHFGNGTRLTVT.

The chain has TRBV4-3 and TRBJ2-2; 9 nucleotides agree with TRBD1. CDR3 length equals 16 residues. V dropped 0 bases and J dropped 4; count of bases not matched to a gene: 3. Germline loops: CDR1 LGHNA, CDR2 YSLEER. CDR3 amino acids: CASSQDPGQGTGELFF. The CDR3 DNA is TGCGCCAGCAGCCAAGATCCGGGACAGGGCACCGGGGAGCTGTTTTTT.

CDR3: CASSLDPTISGNTIYF. CDR3 nucleotides: TGCGCCAGCAGCTTGGATCCGACGATCTCAGGAAACACCATATATTTT. The V gene is TRBV5-1, the J gene TRBJ1-3; D uncertain. Germline loops: CDR1 SGHRS, CDR2 YFSETQ. The CDR3 has 16 amino acids. V shed 0 bases and J shed 4 bases, with 14 bases lying between them.

The chain couples TRBV4-2 to TRBJ2-3, with 12 bases fitting TRBD2. The germline V gene encodes CDR1 LGHNA and CDR2 YNFKEQ. V lost 2 bases to trimming and J lost 6 bases; unmatched junction nucleotides: 9. CDR3 length: 17 residues. CDR3 residues: CASSQTPTSGGWDTQYF. In DNA form, the CDR3 reads TGTGCCAGCAGCCAAACACCGACTAGCGGGGGATGGGATACGCAGTATTTT.